The clone carrying this T cell receptor (beta chain) showed up many times. Its antigen is currently unknown. CDR3 size: 15 residues. The germline V gene encodes CDR1 MNHNS and CDR2 SASEGT. V shed 3 bases, J shed 0 bases, and the junction held 4 bases outside the gene matches. This specimen belongs to a study of tumor and adjacent non-tumor tissue in lung cancer. Across the whole study: The cohort had about a dozen adenocarcinoma, a couple of squamous cell and 1 small cell patients. About 4.2 million productive TCRbeta reads were obtained per sample on average. Study results and limitations: Normal lung showed higher cumulative top 100 clone frequency than tumor. Tumor tissue had significantly higher TCR diversity than normal lung.

RNA was extracted from bulk tissue without any cell sorting. A modified ARM-PCR protocol with three rounds of nested PCR amplified TCRbeta. MiXCR was run by TCRdb on the multiplex PCR reads, yielding one entry per CDR3 protein. The sample includes about 85,000 distinct CDR3 sequences, 61% of them seen just once. V and J are TRBV6-1 and TRBJ1-1; 7 positions agree with TRBD1. Specimen: lung tumor tissue. The receptor was derived from a man aged 70 or older with non-small cell lung cancer. CDR3 nucleotide sequence: TGTGCCAGCAGTGATGGACAGGTCATGAACACTGAAGCTTTCTTT. Encoded protein: CASSDGQVMNTEAFF.